This passage covers 26 T cell receptor beta chains from one sample sequenced in a study of blood T cell repertoires in COVID-19. This table comes from immunoSEQ multiplex PCR, and its TCRdb copy is limited to in-frame clones, with some not included. Here the sample spans approximately 410,000 clones, roughly 90% being singletons. Material: peripheral blood. Receptor source: a woman aged 30 to 39 with active or convalescent COVID-19.

This rearrangement joins TRBV9 to TRBJ2-1; 7 nucleotides line up with TRBD2. This CDR3 spans 15 amino acids. Trimming at V came to 4 bases and at J to 0 bases, leaving 4 bases not matched to a gene. CDR1 SGDLS and CDR2 YYNGEE come from the germline V gene. CDR3: CASSPSGNSYNEQFF. CDR3 bases: TGTGCCAGCAGCCCCAGCGGGAACTCCTACAATGAGCAGTTCTTC.

The chain recombines TRBV9 with TRBJ2-3, with TRBD2 matching over 7 bases. This CDR3 spans 15 amino acids. The V gene's germline CDR1 is SGDLS and CDR2 YYNGEE. The V segment lost 3 bases and the J segment 0 bases; nucleotides outside the gene matches: 4. The CDR3 DNA reads TGTGCCAGCAGCGCCGGACTAGGGAGCACAGATACGCAGTATTTT. Protein sequence: CASSAGLGSTDTQYF.

J is TRBJ1-4 and V is TRBV27; 9 positions agree with TRBD1. V lost 5 bases to trimming and J lost 4 bases; unmatched junction nucleotides: 14. The CDR3 runs 18 residues. Germline V CDR1 and CDR2: MNHEY, SMNVEV (reference sequence). Here the CDR3 reads CASSRAGTGNFGNEKLFF. The DNA of the CDR3 is TGTGCCAGCAGTCGAGCCGGGACAGGGAACTTCGGTAATGAAAAACTGTTTTTT.

V usage is TRBV27 and J usage is TRBJ2-3; 7 bases are a match to TRBD2. CDR3 size: 15 residues. In germline, CDR1 is MNHEY, CDR2 SMNVEV (reference sequence). V gave up 6 bases and J gave up 1 base; unmatched junction bases: 7. The CDR3 here is CASRALAGRTDTQYF. CDR3 DNA: TGTGCCAGCAGGGCCTTAGCGGGTCGCACAGATACGCAGTATTTT.

The genes are TRBV3-1 (or the pseudogene TRBV3-2) and TRBJ2-5; a possible D gene is TRBD2 (7 bases). The V gene's germline CDR1 is LGHDT and CDR2 YNNKEL (reference sequence). CDR3 size: 17 residues. V was trimmed by 3 bases and J by 5 bases, leaving 22 bases between them. The CDR3: CASSQLPQWGGEETQYF. The CDR3 nucleotides read TGTGCCAGCAGCCAGCTACCCCAGTGGGGGGGCGAGGAGACCCAGTACTTC.

The chain recombines TRBV4-2 with TRBJ1-5; D gene unclear. The V and J ends lost 0 bases and 3 bases respectively, with 12 bases between them. The CDR3 spans 16 residues. Per germline, CDR1 LGHNA and CDR2 YNFKEQ. The CDR3 loop reads CASSQEPWQSNQPQHF. CDR3 nucleotides: TGTGCCAGCAGCCAAGAACCATGGCAGTCCAATCAGCCCCAGCATTTT.

The V gene is TRBV6-5, the J gene TRBJ1-4; 9 bases are a match to TRBD1. The length of the CDR3 is 14 residues. Losses at the gene ends were 6 bases for V and 9 bases for J; bases not matched to a gene: 8. Germline V lookup: CDR1 MNHEY, CDR2 SVGAGI. The CDR3 loop reads CASRTGTGNQKLFF. The CDR3, as DNA: TGTGCCAGCAGAACCGGGACAGGGAATCAAAAACTGTTTTTT.

This chain joins TRBV20-1 and TRBJ1-1; D remains ambiguous. Germline V gene data show CDR1 as DFQATT and CDR2 as SNEGSKA (reference sequence). Trimming took off 5 bases at V and 2 bases at J, with 3 bases between the two ends. This CDR3 region has 10 residues. The CDR3 is CSAQNTEAFF. In DNA form, the CDR3 reads TGCAGTGCTCAAAACACTGAAGCTTTCTTT.

The chain recombines TRBV19 with TRBJ2-1; possible D gene TRBD2, 6 bases. The CDR3 has 16 amino acids. CDR1 is LNHDA and CDR2 is SQIVND in the germline V gene (reference sequence). V lost 9 bases and J 3 bases, leaving 21 bases between the germline ends. The CDR3 DNA is TGTGCCAGCAGCCCCGAATGGCGGAGGGACTACAATGAGCAGTTCTTC. Protein sequence: CASSPEWRRDYNEQFF.

V and J are TRBV7-2 and TRBJ2-5; tentatively, D is TRBD2 (6 bases). There are 14 residues in the CDR3. The germline CDR1 and CDR2 sequences are SGHTA and FQGNSA. Trimming removed 2 bases at V and 4 bases at J, with 11 bases between. The CDR3 DNA is TGTGCCAGCAGCTTATACTGGGAGGTAGAGACCCAGTACTTC. This sequence encodes CASSLYWEVETQYF.

The chain recombines TRBV11-2 with TRBJ2-5; no reliable D call. CDR3 size: 16 residues. V lost 0 bases and J 4 bases, leaving 15 bases between the germline ends. Germline V gene sequence: CDR1 SGHAT, CDR2 FQNNGV. CDR3 DNA sequence: TGTGCCAGCAGCTTAGATGGCCCTCATGGCTCAGAGACCCAGTACTTC. Protein sequence: CASSLDGPHGSETQYF.

CDR3: CASSQDPRGSGEKLFF. CDR3 DNA sequence: TGTGCCAGCAGCCAAGATCCCCGCGGGTCGGGGGAAAAACTGTTTTTT. The gene calls are TRBV4-2 and TRBJ1-4; D gene uncertain. Trimming removed 0 bases from V and 8 bases from J, with 16 bases in between. The CDR3 is 16 amino acids. Germline V gene data show CDR1 as LGHNA and CDR2 as YNFKEQ.

This clone was seen a single time. The V gene is TRBV5-5, the J gene TRBJ1-2, with 10 bases aligning to TRBD1. The germline CDR1 and CDR2 sequences are SGHKS and YYEKEE (reference sequence). Germline trimming cut 4 bases from V and 3 bases from J; bases unmatched to any gene: 6. The CDR3 sequence is 15 residues long. This CDR3 is CASSRGQGRDYGYTF. CDR3 coding DNA: TGTGCCAGCAGCCGGGGACAGGGGCGGGACTATGGCTACACCTTC.

The chain recombines TRBV11-3 with TRBJ2-5; 7 positions agree with TRBD2. This CDR3 spans 13 amino acids. Germline lookup yields CDR1 SGHNT and CDR2 YENEEA. Trimming at V came to 3 bases and at J to 3 bases, leaving 1 base not matched to a gene. The CDR3 DNA reads TGTGCCAGCAGCTTTGGGAGGGAAGAGACCCAGTACTTC. It translates to CASSFGREETQYF.

This clone was counted once. The V gene is TRBV7-6, the J gene TRBJ2-3; D is uncertain. This CDR3 contains 13 residues. Germline assignment: CDR1 SGHVS and CDR2 FNYEAQ. The V end was cut by 1 base, the J end by 6 bases, with 8 bases between. The CDR3 loop is CASSLEIRDTQYF. In DNA form, the CDR3 reads TGTGCCAGCAGCTTAGAAATTCGGGATACGCAGTATTTT.

This chain connects TRBV19 to TRBJ1-2; D gene unclear. The V gene lost 7 bases and the J gene lost 1 base, with 16 bases spanning the gap. The CDR3 contains 15 residues. Per the germline V gene, CDR1 is LNHDA and CDR2 is SQIVND (reference sequence). CDR3 bases: TGTGCCAGTACTGATTTATTGCGCCTTAACTATGGCTACACCTTC. Translation gives CASTDLLRLNYGYTF.

In its sample, this clone was seen once. Here the CDR3 DNA reads TGTGCCAGCAGCCAAGATCTAGCAGGACAAGAGACCCAGTACTTC. Protein: CASSQDLAGQETQYF. The J gene is TRBJ2-5, the V gene TRBV3-1 (or the pseudogene TRBV3-2), with D tentatively TRBD2 (5 bases). V lost 0 bases and J 2 bases, leaving 10 bases between the germline ends. This CDR3 is built from 15 residues. Germline CDR1 reads LGHDT; CDR2 reads YNNKEL (reference sequence).

The chain combines TRBV20-1 with TRBJ2-1, with TRBD1 matching over 7 bases. CDR1 and CDR2 (germline): DFQATT, SNEGSKA (reference sequence). The CDR3 sequence is 11 residues long. V was clipped by 6 bases and J by 7 bases; unmatched bases: 3. The CDR3 loop reads CSALRGNEQFF. The CDR3, as DNA: TGCAGTGCACTCAGGGGGAATGAGCAGTTCTTC.

V usage is TRBV19 and J usage is TRBJ1-1, with a possible D match to TRBD1 (5 bases). V was shortened by 5 bases and J by 1 base, with 8 bases between the two germline ends. This CDR3 spans 13 amino acids. Germline CDR1 is LNHDA and CDR2 is SQIVND (reference sequence). DNA of the CDR3: TGTGCCAGTAGTGCAGGGTGGAACACTGAAGCTTTCTTT. Amino acids: CASSAGWNTEAFF.

This sequence joins TRBV18 and TRBJ2-1; 7 bases map to TRBD2. From germline, CDR1 is KGHSH and CDR2 LQKENI. V was pared by 3 bases and J by 0 bases, with 8 bases of the junction left unmatched. The CDR3 has 17 residues. In DNA, the CDR3 is TGTGCCAGCTCACCCCCCCGTGCGGGGGTCTCCTACAATGAGCAGTTCTTC. This gives the protein CASSPPRAGVSYNEQFF.

The chain employs TRBV25-1 and TRBJ2-7; D is unresolved. The length of the CDR3 is 11 residues. Trimming took 6 bases from V and 1 from J, leaving 4 bases between them. CDR1 is MGHDK and CDR2 is SYGVNS in the germline V gene. CDR3 nucleotides: TGTGCCAGCAGCAGTTCCTACGAGCAGTACTTC. This gives the protein CASSSSYEQYF.

This clone turned up a few times. This chain uses TRBV19 with TRBJ1-4; 9 bases are shared with TRBD1. The CDR3 length is 14 residues. The V gene's germline CDR1 is LNHDA and CDR2 SQIVND (reference sequence). With 9 bases clipped from V and 4 bases from J, the junction kept 6 bases outside the gene matches. CDR3 DNA: TGTGCCAGCCGACAGGGGGTCAATAATGAAAAACTGTTTTTT. The encoded protein is CASRQGVNNEKLFF.

This clone was found a few times. The rearrangement uses TRBV3-1 (or the pseudogene TRBV3-2) and TRBJ1-6; D possibly corresponds to TRBD1 (5 bases). The V gene lost 1 base and the J gene lost 11 bases, with 15 bases spanning the gap. Germline loops: CDR1 LGHDT, CDR2 YNNKEL (reference sequence). The CDR3 extends over 15 amino acids. The CDR3: CASSQGGREYAPLHF. CDR3 nucleotides: TGTGCCAGCAGCCAAGGAGGCAGGGAATATGCACCCCTCCACTTT.

The chain links TRBV19 to TRBJ1-3; D remains unclear. Germline V gives CDR1 LNHDA, CDR2 SQIVND (reference sequence). The length of the CDR3 is 14 residues. V lost 6 bases to trimming and J lost 3 bases, with 12 bases between them. This CDR3 reads CASRRDRDGNTIYF. The CDR3, as DNA: TGTGCCAGTAGGCGGGATAGGGATGGAAACACCATATATTTT.

The chain carries TRBV21-1 and TRBJ2-7; TRBD2 is taken as the D call from the table, unchecked against the DNA. TRBV21-1 is listed as a pseudogene. The CDR3 contains 15 residues. CDR3 region: CASSTGLAGRYEQYF. Here the CDR3 DNA reads TGTGCCAGCAGCACCGGACTAGCGGGAAGGTACGAGCAGTACTTC.

This chain links TRBV7-9 with TRBJ1-5; no definite D call. Trimming shortened V by 1 base and J by 0 bases, and 13 bases separated the two germline ends. Germline CDR1 and CDR2: SEHNR and FQNEAQ (reference sequence). The CDR3 is 17 amino acids. The chain's CDR3 is CASSLDQGLISNQPQHF. DNA for the CDR3: TGTGCCAGCAGCTTAGATCAAGGACTGATTAGCAATCAGCCCCAGCATTTT.